This T cell receptor (beta chain) was sequenced in a study of blood T cell repertoires in COVID-19. For the study at large: There were acute and convalescent COVID-19 samples, and they came from the United States, Italy and Spain.

CDR3 length equals 14 residues. The germline V and J ends were trimmed by 2 bases and 4 bases, with 9 bases remaining between them. CDR1 MNHEY and CDR2 SVGAGI come from the germline V gene. In the authors' methods: Researchers report that nucleated cell counts were estimated from reference gene primer amplification. Assay used: immunoSEQ multiplex PCR; TCRdb lists only in-frame clones, some missing. The V and J calls and clone size come from that table; D and trimming were worked out from the DNA. The table lists about 200,000 clones, 80% to 90% of them singletons. Ages ranged from roughly 18 to 100 years, with residence in about two dozen US areas. Each participant's cohort was designated according to participant-reported clinical history.

Specimen: PBMCs or T cells enriched from blood (not recorded which). The TCR sequence derives from a woman aged 40 to 50 with acute COVID-19. The J gene is TRBJ2-1, the V gene TRBV6-5; D is possibly TRBD2 (6 bases). The CDR3 coding sequence is TGTGCCAGCAGTTACGGCGGACTATACAATGAGCAGTTCTTC. Protein sequence: CASSYGGLYNEQFF.